These 18 T cell receptor beta chains were all obtained from the same sample, sequenced in a study of cytomegalovirus exposure and HLA in healthy donors. Vbeta (60) and Jbeta (13) primers were used in the PCR. Libraries were prepared by immunoSEQ multiplex PCR; TCRdb keeps only in-frame clonotypes and omits some of them. This table has 110,000 to 150,000 clones, almost 80% appearing once. Material: PBMCs. The origin of the receptors is a man between 18 and 29 years old in good health and CMV-seronegative.

This rearrangement joins TRBV30 to TRBJ2-7; TRBD1 agrees at 9 bases. The CDR3 runs to 16 residues. CDR1 GTSNPN and CDR2 SVGIG come from the germline V gene (reference sequence). With V trimmed by 2 bases and J by 4 bases, 12 bases remained unmatched. The CDR3 region has the DNA TGTGCCTGGAGTTCCAACACCGGGACAGGGCCATACGAGCAGTACTTC. This translates into CAWSSNTGTGPYEQYF.

The chain employs TRBV6-1 and TRBJ1-5; tentatively, D is TRBD1 (6 bases). Deletions cut 4 bases from V and 3 bases from J, with 13 bases between. The CDR3 has 15 residues. CDR1 and CDR2 (germline): MNHNS, SASEGT. The CDR3 spells CASSATGFPNQPQHF. The CDR3 DNA reads as TGTGCCAGCAGTGCCACAGGGTTCCCCAATCAGCCCCAGCATTTT.

In its sample, this clone was seen a few times. V and J are TRBV6-1 and TRBJ1-1; 7 bases align to TRBD1. The CDR3 spans 14 residues. Losses at the gene ends were 6 bases for V and 3 bases for J; bases not matched to a gene: 7. The germline gives CDR1 MNHNS, CDR2 SASEGT. CDR3 amino acids: CASSQTGAYTEAFF. In nucleotides, the CDR3 is TGTGCCAGCAGCCAAACAGGGGCCTACACTGAAGCTTTCTTT.

V and J are TRBV9 and TRBJ2-3; TRBD2 aligns across 7 bases. With V trimmed by 0 bases and J by 2 bases, 9 bases remained unmatched. CDR1 SGDLS and CDR2 YYNGEE come from the germline V gene. The CDR3 runs 17 residues. The CDR3 sequence: CASSVGGSGATTDTQYF. The CDR3 DNA sequence: TGTGCCAGCAGCGTAGGGGGAAGCGGGGCCACCACAGATACGCAGTATTTT.

The CDR3 loop reads CATQRGGTDTQYF. For the CDR3, the DNA is TGTGCCACCCAGCGGGGGGGAACAGATACGCAGTATTTT. This chain joins TRBV6-6 and TRBJ2-3; 10 bases are shared with TRBD2. From germline, CDR1 is MNHNY and CDR2 SVGAGI (reference sequence). This CDR3 comprises 13 residues. V lost 10 bases to trimming and J lost 3 bases; unmatched junction nucleotides: 4.

J is TRBJ2-1 and V is TRBV27, with TRBD2 matching over 13 bases. Per germline, CDR1 MNHEY and CDR2 SMNVEV (reference sequence). The V gene end was trimmed by 3 bases and the J gene end by 9 bases; junction bases not matched to a gene: 5. This CDR3 region has 15 residues. In DNA form, the CDR3 reads TGTGCCAGCAGTTTTGGGACTAGCGGGGTTGGTGAGCAGTTCTTC. Encoded protein: CASSFGTSGVGEQFF.

The DNA for the CDR3 is TGTGCCAGCAGCCCCGACAGGTCCTACAATGAGCAGTTCTTC. It encodes CASSPDRSYNEQFF. The rearrangement uses TRBV13 and TRBJ2-1; D is perhaps TRBD1 (6 bases). Between the trimmed V and J ends, which lost 5 bases and 1 base, there was a span of 9 bases. Germline CDR1 is PRHDT and CDR2 is FYEKMQ (reference sequence). This CDR3 has 14 residues. Complete variable domain (other parts from reference TRBV13 and TRBJ2-1): AAGVIQSPRHLIKEKRETATLKCYPIPRHDTVYWYQQGPGQDPQFLISFYEKMQSDKGSIPDRFSAQQFSDYHSELNMSSLELGDSALYFCASSPDRSYNEQFFGPGTRLTVL.

Note on this clone: The germline gene is not matched at one end of the junction; a read error may be the cause. The same CDR3 arises from other DNA sequences in this sample as well. The V gene is TRBV11-2, the J gene TRBJ1-5; 11 bases fit TRBD1. The CDR3 extends over 14 amino acids. The germline V gene encodes CDR1 SGHAT and CDR2 FQNNGV. Here the CDR3 DNA reads TGTGCCAGCAGCGCCGGGACAGGGGGTCAGCCCCAGCACTTT. Translation: CASSAGTGGQPQHF.

The chain links TRBV18 to TRBJ2-7; D uncertain. Trimming removed 2 bases from V and 7 bases from J, with 9 bases in between. CDR3 size: 12 residues. Germline V gene lookup returns CDR1 KGHSH and CDR2 LQKENI. The CDR3 sequence is CASSPSTREQYF. The CDR3 DNA is TGTGCCAGCTCACCATCCACCCGGGAGCAGTACTTC.

The sample holds a few counts of this clone. The V gene is TRBV6-6, the J gene TRBJ1-6, with 10 nucleotides matching TRBD1. The CDR3 extends over 15 amino acids. Germline-derived CDR1 and CDR2 are MNHNY and SVGAGI (reference sequence). Trimming removed 2 bases from V and 7 bases from J; junction bases left unmatched: 2. CDR3 region: CASSYQTGGNSPLHF. In DNA form, the CDR3 reads TGTGCCAGCAGTTACCAGACAGGGGGCAATTCACCCCTCCACTTT.

The gene calls are TRBV19 and TRBJ2-7, with 10 bases aligning to TRBD2. The CDR3 is 15 amino acids. Germline trimming cut 4 bases from V and 4 bases from J; bases unmatched to any gene: 7. CDR1 and CDR2 (germline): LNHDA, SQIVND (reference sequence). This CDR3 reads CASSTRSGGVYEQYF. CDR3 DNA: TGTGCCAGTAGTACCCGCAGCGGGGGGGTTTACGAGCAGTACTTC.

The rearrangement joins TRBV7-8 to TRBJ2-1; 8 bases are shared with TRBD1. The CDR3 is 15 residues long. The germline CDR1 and CDR2 sequences are SGHVS and FQNEAQ. V trimming: 5 bases; J trimming: 0 bases; junction bases outside the gene matches: 3. DNA for the CDR3: TGTGCCAGCAGCAATACAGGGGGCTCCTACAATGAGCAGTTCTTC. Amino acids: CASSNTGGSYNEQFF.

The V call is TRBV10-3, the J call TRBJ2-2, with TRBD1 identical over 12 bases. The germline gives CDR1 ENHRY, CDR2 SYGVKD. The CDR3 is made up of 14 amino acids. With 10 bases clipped from V and 8 bases from J, the junction kept 8 bases outside the gene matches. Here the CDR3 DNA reads TGTGCCACAGGGACAGGGGGCTCCGAGGGGGAGCTGTTTTTT. Its translation: CATGTGGSEGELFF.

This chain uses TRBV14 with TRBJ1-2; the match to TRBD1 covers 7 bases. The CDR3 contains 14 residues. Looked up from germline, CDR1 is SGHDN and CDR2 is FVKESK. The V segment lost 2 bases and the J segment 2 bases; nucleotides outside the gene matches: 2. This chain's CDR3 is CASSQWGQNYGYTF. CDR3 bases: TGTGCCAGCAGCCAATGGGGACAGAACTATGGCTACACCTTC.

The DNA of the CDR3 is TGTGCCAGCAGCTCCCGGGGTCAAGAGACCCAGTACTTC. Translated: CASSSRGQETQYF. This sequence joins TRBV5-8 and TRBJ2-5, with D maybe TRBD2 (5 bases). The CDR3 extends over 13 amino acids. The germline CDR1 and CDR2 sequences are SGHTS and YDEGEE. The V gene lost 3 bases and the J gene lost 2 bases, with 8 bases spanning the gap.

The CDR3 region has the DNA TGCGCCAGCAGCCAAGATGTCCGTCCCGGGGAGCTGTTTTTT. The encoded protein is CASSQDVRPGELFF. V and J are TRBV4-3 and TRBJ2-2; no definite D call. The CDR3 totals 14 residues. The germline V gene has CDR1 LGHNA and CDR2 YSLEER. Trimming removed 0 bases at V and 6 bases at J, with 8 bases between.

J is TRBJ1-3 and V is TRBV10-3, with D possibly TRBD1 on 5 matching bases. Trimming shortened V by 0 bases and J by 2 bases, and 11 bases separated the two germline ends. Germline assignment: CDR1 ENHRY and CDR2 SYGVKD. The CDR3 runs to 16 residues. The CDR3 loop is CAISESLAGTGNTIYF. CDR3 in DNA: TGTGCCATCAGTGAGTCGTTGGCAGGGACTGGAAACACCATATATTTT.

The V gene is TRBV19, the J gene TRBJ1-2; the match to TRBD1 covers 10 bases. Germline V gene lookup returns CDR1 LNHDA and CDR2 SQIVND (reference sequence). The length of the CDR3 is 13 residues. V gave up 6 bases and J gave up 4 bases; unmatched junction bases: 2. DNA of the CDR3: TGTGCCAGTAGGGACAGGGGGATCTATGGCTACACCTTC. The encoded protein is CASRDRGIYGYTF. Together with reference TRBV19 and TRBJ1-2, the CDR3 gives the full variable domain: DGGITQSPKYLFRKEGQNVTLSCEQNLNHDAMYWYRQDPGQGLRLIYYSQIVNDFQKGDIAEGYSVSREKKESFPLTVTSAQKNPTAFYLCASRDRGIYGYTFGSGTRLTVV.